The present TCR beta chain was sequenced within a study of blood T cell repertoires in COVID-19. Germline V gene data show CDR1 as SGHVS and CDR2 as FNYEAQ. V was trimmed by 2 bases and J by 5 bases, leaving 12 bases between them. The CDR3 is 15 amino acids. Sequencing was performed with immunoSEQ multiplex PCR; in TCRdb, only in-frame clones are kept and a portion is missing. The data show some 80,000 clones, roughly 87% seen once. This clone was observed a single time. This clonotype was obtained from an elderly woman with active or convalescent COVID-19. The sample comprised peripheral blood. This rearrangement joins TRBV7-6 to TRBJ2-2; D might be TRBD2 (6 bases). This CDR3 reads CASSLWGRGTGELFF. The CDR3 DNA reads as TGTGCCAGCAGCTTATGGGGTCGGGGGACCGGGGAGCTGTTTTTT. Together with reference TRBV7-6 and TRBJ2-2, the CDR3 gives the full variable domain: GAGVSQSPRYKVTKRGQDVALRCDPISGHVSLYWYRQALGQGPEFLTYFNYEAQQDKSGLPNDRFSAERPEGSISTLTIQRTEQRDSAMYRCASSLWGRGTGELFFGEGSRLTVL.